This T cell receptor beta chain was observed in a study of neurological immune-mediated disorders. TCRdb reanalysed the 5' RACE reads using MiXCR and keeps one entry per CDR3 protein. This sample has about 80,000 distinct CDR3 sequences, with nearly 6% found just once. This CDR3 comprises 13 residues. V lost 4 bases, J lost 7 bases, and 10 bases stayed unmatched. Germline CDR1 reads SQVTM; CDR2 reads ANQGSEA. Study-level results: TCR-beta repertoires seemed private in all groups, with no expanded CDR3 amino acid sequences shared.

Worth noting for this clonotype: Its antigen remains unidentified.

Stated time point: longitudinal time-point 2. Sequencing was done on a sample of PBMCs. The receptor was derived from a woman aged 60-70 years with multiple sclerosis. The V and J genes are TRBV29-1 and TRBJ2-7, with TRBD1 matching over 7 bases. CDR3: CSVGLQGTGEQYF. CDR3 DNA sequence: TGCAGCGTTGGGCTACAGGGGACGGGGGAGCAGTACTTC.